This T cell receptor (beta chain) was captured by sequencing in a study of T cells in localized non-small cell lung cancer. Some clones are missing from TCRdb's copy, which holds only in-frame ones; the method was immunoSEQ multiplex PCR. Counted here are 60,000 to 85,000 clones, 80% to 90% occurring once; the ten biggest clones make up just over 20%. V was clipped by 4 bases and J by 6 bases, with 12 bases between them. This CDR3 is built from 14 residues. From germline, CDR1 is SGHNT and CDR2 YENEEA. The sequence derives from a male donor at least 60 years old with stage III squamous cell lung carcinoma. Source: peripheral blood, taken before any cancer treatment. V and J are TRBV11-3 and TRBJ2-2; D call uncertain. CDR3 DNA sequence: TGTGCCAGCAGCTCCCCCGGGTATCCCGGGGAGCTGTTTTTT. Protein product: CASSSPGYPGELFF.